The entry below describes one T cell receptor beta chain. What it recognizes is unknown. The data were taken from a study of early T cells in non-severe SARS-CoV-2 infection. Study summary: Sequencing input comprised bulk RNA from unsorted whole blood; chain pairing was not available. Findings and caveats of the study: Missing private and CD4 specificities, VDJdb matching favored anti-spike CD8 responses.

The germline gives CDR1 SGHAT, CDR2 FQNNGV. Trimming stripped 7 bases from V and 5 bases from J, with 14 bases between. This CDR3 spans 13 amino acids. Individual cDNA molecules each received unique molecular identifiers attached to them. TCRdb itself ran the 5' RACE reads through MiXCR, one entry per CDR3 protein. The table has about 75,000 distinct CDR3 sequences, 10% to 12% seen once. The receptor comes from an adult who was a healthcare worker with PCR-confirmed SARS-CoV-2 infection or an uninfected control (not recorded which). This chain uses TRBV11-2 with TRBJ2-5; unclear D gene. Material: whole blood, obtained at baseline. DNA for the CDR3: TGTGCCAGCACCTACAGTCAGAGGGAGACCCAGTACTTC. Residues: CASTYSQRETQYF.